The entry below describes one T cell receptor beta chain. This entry comes from a study of blood T cell repertoires in COVID-19. Study overall: COVID-19 samples from acute and convalescent phases originated in the United States, Italy and Spain.

Trimming took off 1 base at V and 2 bases at J, with 11 bases between the two ends. Germline V gene lookup returns CDR1 SGHTA and CDR2 FQGNSA. CDR3 size: 15 residues. Clones were read by immunoSEQ multiplex PCR, and TCRdb kept only the in-frame ones, dropping some. Of 250,000 or so clones listed, approximately 82% are singletons. This sequence originates from a woman of 80 years or more with acute or convalescent COVID-19. Sequencing used peripheral blood. This chain uses TRBV7-2 with TRBJ1-2; D gene ambiguous. CDR3 DNA sequence: TGTGCCAGCAGCTTAGTCTCCGACACCAACTATGGCTACACCTTC. Its protein product is CASSLVSDTNYGYTF.